The T cell receptor beta chain under discussion was sequenced for a study of shared clonotypes between healthy human individuals. On the study more broadly: A donor's plate count was three for CD4 naive and three for CD4 memory; CD8 naive had two and CD8 memory one. Study-level findings and limits: How much donors shared clonotypes was expected to be affected by sequencing depth. Shared clonotypes: 4.5% to 5% naive CD4, around 3.7% naive CD8, less than 2.5% memory CD4, 0.4% to 0.45% memory CD8.

Naive-designated CD8 cells lacked CD45RO, were positively enriched for CCR7, and omitted terminally differentiated effector memory CD45RA+ cells. Caucasian adults living in Nashville, Tennessee, provided all samples. V was pared by 4 bases and J by 3 bases, with 16 bases between. CDR1 and CDR2 from the germline V gene are MNHEY and SVGAGI. The CDR3 totals 15 residues. Of note for this clone: Its specificity is not known.

TCRdb keeps only in-frame clones here, not all; method: immunoSEQ multiplex PCR. Among about 2 million clones listed, just under 95% were seen once. Sample: naive CD8+ T cells sorted from blood. This TCR was sampled from a man younger than 30 in good health. The V gene is TRBV6-5, the J gene TRBJ2-7, with a tentative D call TRBD2 (6 bases). CDR3 in DNA: TGTGCCAGCAGTTTCGGGACTCCGGATTTCTACGAGCAGTACTTC. Translating gives CASSFGTPDFYEQYF.